Below, one TCR beta chain is given with its context. Its antigen is not known. The PCR made use of 60 Vbeta and 13 Jbeta primers. TCRdb keeps only in-frame clones here, not all; method: immunoSEQ multiplex PCR. The sample lists fewer than 70,000 clones; 74% were seen once. Trimming left V 3 bases short and J 0 bases short, with 13 bases between. The CDR3 sequence is 16 residues long. Germline V CDR1 and CDR2: MDHEN, SYDVKM. The data derive from a study of cytomegalovirus exposure and HLA in healthy donors. Study-wide points: The classifier, whose performance was assessed in both the original and validation cohorts, reportedly diagnosed cytomegalovirus status with high specificity and sensitivity. Per a later analysis, HLA-associated TCR beta chains showed more clonal expansion than other, equally common TCR beta chains. Among the sequence variants, a highly shared cluster was likely an artifact of sequencing.

Donors were ostensibly healthy at sampling, although undocumented immune exposures were probable. Sample: PBMCs. This receptor was taken from a woman aged 55-69 years in good health and CMV-seropositive. V gene TRBV28 combines with J gene TRBJ2-3, with D perhaps matching TRBD2 (6 bases). CDR3 loop: CASSLGELASTDTQYF. CDR3 nucleotides: TGTGCCAGCAGTTTGGGGGAGCTAGCGAGCACAGATACGCAGTATTTT.